One T cell receptor beta chain is described in this entry. This CDR3 contains 14 residues. Between the trimmed V and J ends, which lost 2 bases and 4 bases, there was a span of 11 bases. CDR1 and CDR2 from the germline V gene are LNHDA and SQIVND (reference sequence). Clones were read by immunoSEQ multiplex PCR, and TCRdb kept only the in-frame ones, dropping some. The sample gives about 98,000 clones, roughly 86% of which show up once; approximately 10% is in the top ten. This entry comes from a study of blood T cell repertoires in COVID-19. The TCR originated in a man between 45 and 60 years old with acute or convalescent COVID-19. The sequenced material came from peripheral blood. The rearrangement uses TRBV19 and TRBJ1-2; D might be TRBD1 (6 bases). Written as DNA, the CDR3 is TGTGCCAGTAGTATACAACAGGGTGGCTATGGCTACACCTTC. The encoded protein is CASSIQQGGYGYTF.